The table lists the clone carrying this TCR beta chain with many counts. Germline assignment: CDR1 DFQATT and CDR2 SNEGSKA (reference sequence). The CDR3 loop spans 16 amino acids. The V gene lost 4 bases and the J gene lost 5 bases, with 23 bases spanning the gap. The sample comes from a study of T-cell reconstitution after alpha-beta-depleted transplantation in children. Using unique molecular identifiers, the investigators prepared the TCRbeta library. TCRdb passed the PCR reads through MiXCR, listing each CDR3 protein once. The sample comprises some 640,000 distinct CDR3 sequences, 16% of which are singletons, and 0.9% to 1.2% rests with the top ten.

Sequencing used PBMCs from the stem cell graft donor, obtained from the stem cell graft. V usage is TRBV20-1 and J usage is TRBJ2-5; maybe TRBD1 (6 bases). This TCR came from a human donor who donated a stem cell graft to a child with acute myeloid leukemia. CDR3 in amino acids: CSANGRGRGQSETQYF. The CDR3 nucleotides read TGCAGTGCTAATGGCAGGGGAAGAGGGCAGTCGGAGACCCAGTACTTC.